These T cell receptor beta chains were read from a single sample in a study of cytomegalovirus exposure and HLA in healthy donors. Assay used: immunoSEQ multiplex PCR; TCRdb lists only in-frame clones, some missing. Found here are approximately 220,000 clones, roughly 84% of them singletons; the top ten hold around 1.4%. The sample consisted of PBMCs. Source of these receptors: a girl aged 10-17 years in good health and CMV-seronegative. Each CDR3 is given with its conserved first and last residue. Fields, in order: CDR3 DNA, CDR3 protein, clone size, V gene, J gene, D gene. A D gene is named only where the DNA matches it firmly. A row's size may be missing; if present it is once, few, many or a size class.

cdr3_nt: TGTGCCAGCAGTGAGCGGACTTTCAATGAAAAACTGTTTTTT
cdr3_aa: CASSERTFNEKLFF
clone_size: few
v_call: TRBV2
j_call: TRBJ1-4
d_call: .

cdr3_nt: TGTGCCAGCGGCGGAACTTACACTGAAGCTTTCTTT
cdr3_aa: CASGGTYTEAFF
clone_size: .
v_call: TRBV9
j_call: TRBJ1-1
d_call: .

cdr3_nt: TGCGCCAGCAGCCAAGGGGGCGGACCTAGTGGCTACACCTTC
cdr3_aa: CASSQGGGPSGYTF
clone_size: .
v_call: TRBV4-1
j_call: TRBJ1-2
d_call: .

cdr3_nt: TGTGCCAGCAGTCCGGACAGGGAAGTCCAAGAGACCCAGTACTTC
cdr3_aa: CASSPDREVQETQYF
clone_size: .
v_call: TRBV28
j_call: TRBJ2-5
d_call: TRBD1

cdr3_nt: TGTGCCAGCGGTCGCTCCATCACAGATACGCAGTATTTT
cdr3_aa: CASGRSITDTQYF
clone_size: .
v_call: TRBV19
j_call: TRBJ2-3
d_call: .

cdr3_nt: TGTGCCAGCAGCTTAAGACAGGCCCCATTCAATGAGCAGTTCTTC
cdr3_aa: CASSLRQAPFNEQFF
clone_size: .
v_call: TRBV7-6
j_call: TRBJ2-1
d_call: .

cdr3_nt: TGTGCCACCAGCAGAGTCACGCGGGGTAATGAAAAACTGTTTTTT
cdr3_aa: CATSRVTRGNEKLFF
clone_size: .
v_call: TRBV15
j_call: TRBJ1-4
d_call: .

cdr3_nt: TGTGCCACCAGCAGAGAGCTAGGGACTAGCGGAGTACGGGGCTACGAGCAGTACTTC
cdr3_aa: CATSRELGTSGVRGYEQYF
clone_size: .
v_call: TRBV15
j_call: TRBJ2-7
d_call: TRBD2

cdr3_nt: TGCGCCAGCAGCCCCCGACCCGACAACCTACTCGGCAATGAGCAGTTCTTC
cdr3_aa: CASSPRPDNLLGNEQFF
clone_size: .
v_call: TRBV4-1
j_call: TRBJ2-1
d_call: .

cdr3_nt: TGTGCCAGCAGCTTAGGAGCCGTAGCCTACGAGCAGTACTTC
cdr3_aa: CASSLGAVAYEQYF
clone_size: once
v_call: TRBV7-9
j_call: TRBJ2-7
d_call: .

cdr3_nt: TGCGCCAGCAGCCAGAAAGGGGGCACTGGAAACACCATATATTTT
cdr3_aa: CASSQKGGTGNTIYF
clone_size: .
v_call: TRBV4-1
j_call: TRBJ1-3
d_call: TRBD1

cdr3_nt: TGTGCCAGCAGCTTAGTTCCTCAAGAGACCCAGTACTTC
cdr3_aa: CASSLVPQETQYF
clone_size: .
v_call: TRBV7-6
j_call: TRBJ2-5
d_call: .

cdr3_nt: TGTGCCAGCAGCTTAGACATCAGCTCCTACGAGCAGTACTTC
cdr3_aa: CASSLDISSYEQYF
clone_size: .
v_call: TRBV7-8
j_call: TRBJ2-7
d_call: .

cdr3_nt: TGTGCCATCAGTGCGGACACTGAAGCTTTCTTT
cdr3_aa: CAISADTEAFF
clone_size: .
v_call: TRBV10-3
j_call: TRBJ1-1
d_call: .

cdr3_nt: TGTGCCATCAGTCGGGTTCGCACAGATACGCAGTATTTT
cdr3_aa: CAISRVRTDTQYF
clone_size: .
v_call: TRBV10-3
j_call: TRBJ2-3
d_call: .

cdr3_nt: TGTGCCAGCAGTTCCCGGACAGGGGCGTCCTACGAGCAGTACTTC
cdr3_aa: CASSSRTGASYEQYF
clone_size: once
v_call: TRBV28
j_call: TRBJ2-7
d_call: TRBD1

cdr3_nt: TGTGCCAGCAGCTCCGGGACAGAAAGTTTCGCTTTCTTT
cdr3_aa: CASSSGTESFAFF
clone_size: once
v_call: TRBV11-3
j_call: TRBJ1-1
d_call: TRBD1

cdr3_nt: TGTGCCAGCAGCTTATACGGGAATGAGCAGTTCTTC
cdr3_aa: CASSLYGNEQFF
clone_size: .
v_call: TRBV11-2
j_call: TRBJ2-1
d_call: .

cdr3_nt: TGTGCCAGCAGCACCCTCTTGACAGGGACTGGAAACACCATATATTTT
cdr3_aa: CASSTLLTGTGNTIYF
clone_size: .
v_call: TRBV5-5
j_call: TRBJ1-3
d_call: TRBD1

cdr3_nt: TGTGCCGTACACAGGGGGCGTATTGAAGCTTTCTTT
cdr3_aa: CAVHRGRIEAFF
clone_size: .
v_call: TRBV28
j_call: TRBJ1-1
d_call: TRBD1

cdr3_nt: TGTGCCAGCAGCCCCGTCGAGGGCCGAGCGAACACTGAAGCTTTCTTT
cdr3_aa: CASSPVEGRANTEAFF
clone_size: few
v_call: TRBV27
j_call: TRBJ1-1
d_call: .

cdr3_nt: TGCGCCAGCCCCAGCTACGAGCAGTACTTC
cdr3_aa: CASPSYEQYF
clone_size: few
v_call: TRBV10-1
j_call: TRBJ2-7
d_call: .

cdr3_nt: TGTGCCAGCAGCTTAGGCGCCGGGGAAGTTGGGGATACGCAGTATTTT
cdr3_aa: CASSLGAGEVGDTQYF
clone_size: .
v_call: TRBV11-2
j_call: TRBJ2-3
d_call: .

cdr3_nt: TGTGCCAGCAGCTTAGTACTAGGTGGCCTAGGTGGTGAGACCCAGTACTTC
cdr3_aa: CASSLVLGGLGGETQYF
clone_size: .
v_call: TRBV7-2
j_call: TRBJ2-5
d_call: .

cdr3_nt: TGTGCCAGCTCACCCGGGTCCCAAGAGACCCAGTACTTC
cdr3_aa: CASSPGSQETQYF
clone_size: .
v_call: TRBV18
j_call: TRBJ2-5
d_call: .

cdr3_nt: TGTGCCAGCAGCTCCCGTGGTCGGGACGGGGGTTACGAGCAGTACTTC
cdr3_aa: CASSSRGRDGGYEQYF
clone_size: .
v_call: TRBV7-8
j_call: TRBJ2-7
d_call: .

cdr3_nt: TGTGCCAGCAGCTTAGATTTCAGAAAGGGGGCCGGCTACGAGCAGTACTTC
cdr3_aa: CASSLDFRKGAGYEQYF
clone_size: .
v_call: TRBV11-3
j_call: TRBJ2-7
d_call: TRBD1

cdr3_nt: TGTGCCAGCAGTCCCGGGGGGGGTAACGAGCAGTACTTC
cdr3_aa: CASSPGGGNEQYF
clone_size: .
v_call: TRBV28
j_call: TRBJ2-7
d_call: TRBD2

cdr3_nt: TGTGCCAGTACCTCCCCCCGGGGTGGGGCCCTCCACTTT
cdr3_aa: CASTSPRGGALHF
clone_size: .
v_call: TRBV19
j_call: TRBJ1-6
d_call: .

cdr3_nt: TGTGCCAGCAGCCCAGTCAAAGAGGACATCGAAAAACTGTTTTTT
cdr3_aa: CASSPVKEDIEKLFF
clone_size: .
v_call: TRBV4-2
j_call: TRBJ1-4
d_call: .

cdr3_nt: TGTGCCGTCGGCGGAACCGAAGGGGTGGAGACCCAGTACTTC
cdr3_aa: CAVGGTEGVETQYF
clone_size: .
v_call: TRBV28
j_call: TRBJ2-5
d_call: .

cdr3_nt: TGTGCCAGCACCAGACAGGGAGTGGGTGGCTACACCTTC
cdr3_aa: CASTRQGVGGYTF
clone_size: .
v_call: TRBV9
j_call: TRBJ1-2
d_call: TRBD1

cdr3_nt: TGTGCTTGCGGTACTAGCGGGAAGTACAATGAGCAGTTCTTC
cdr3_aa: CACGTSGKYNEQFF
clone_size: .
v_call: TRBV30
j_call: TRBJ2-1
d_call: TRBD2

cdr3_nt: TGCGCCAGCAGCCAAGATCCTCTTGGGGACTCTAGCCCCAATCAGCCCCAGCATTTT
cdr3_aa: CASSQDPLGDSSPNQPQHF
clone_size: once
v_call: TRBV4-1
j_call: TRBJ1-5
d_call: .

cdr3_nt: TGCGCCAGCAGCTTACGGGATACCGAGCAGTACTTC
cdr3_aa: CASSLRDTEQYF
clone_size: .
v_call: TRBV5-1
j_call: TRBJ2-7
d_call: .

cdr3_nt: TGTGCCAGCAGTTTATCCCTAGCGGGACCCGGTACGCAGTATTTT
cdr3_aa: CASSLSLAGPGTQYF
clone_size: .
v_call: TRBV27
j_call: TRBJ2-3
d_call: TRBD2

cdr3_nt: TGTGCCAGTAGTACCACTCCCGGGGGAGAGTCTAATGAAAAACTGTTTTTT
cdr3_aa: CASSTTPGGESNEKLFF
clone_size: once
v_call: TRBV19
j_call: TRBJ1-4
d_call: .

cdr3_nt: TGTGCCAGCAGTTACGAAAACAGGGGGGGACCCCTCCACTTT
cdr3_aa: CASSYENRGGPLHF
clone_size: .
v_call: TRBV6-5
j_call: TRBJ1-6
d_call: TRBD1

cdr3_nt: TGTGCCAGCAGCTTAAAGTTAGCGGGTAACAATGAGCAGTTCTTC
cdr3_aa: CASSLKLAGNNEQFF
clone_size: .
v_call: TRBV5-4
j_call: TRBJ2-1
d_call: TRBD2

cdr3_nt: TGTGCCAGCAGTTTCAGGGCCCATCATTTCTCTGGGGCCAACGTCCTGACTTTC
cdr3_aa: CASSFRAHHFSGANVLTF
clone_size: .
v_call: TRBV6-7
j_call: TRBJ2-6
d_call: .

cdr3_nt: TGTGCCAGCAGCACCGGGTCACCCGAGTACTTC
cdr3_aa: CASSTGSPEYF
clone_size: .
v_call: TRBV5-6
j_call: TRBJ2-7
d_call: .

cdr3_nt: TGTGCCAGCAGACCTCCCGGGACAGGGGGTTCCAGGGTCCCCTACGAGCAGTACTTC
cdr3_aa: CASRPPGTGGSRVPYEQYF
clone_size: .
v_call: TRBV28
j_call: TRBJ2-7
d_call: TRBD1

cdr3_nt: TGTGCCAGCAGCTTAGGGGGCCGAGGTCAGCCCCAGCATTTT
cdr3_aa: CASSLGGRGQPQHF
clone_size: .
v_call: TRBV7-3
j_call: TRBJ1-5
d_call: .

cdr3_nt: TGCGCCAGCAGCCAAGAACCCAGGGATGATGAAAAACTGTTTTTT
cdr3_aa: CASSQEPRDDEKLFF
clone_size: .
v_call: TRBV4-1
j_call: TRBJ1-4
d_call: .

cdr3_nt: TGCACCAGCAGCCAAGGGCAACGGATTGCGGGTTCACCCCTCCACTTT
cdr3_aa: CTSSQGQRIAGSPLHF
clone_size: few
v_call: TRBV1
j_call: TRBJ1-6
d_call: .

cdr3_nt: TGTGCCAGCAGCGCCAACCCTCCCCCGGGACTAGACAATGAGCAGTTCTTC
cdr3_aa: CASSANPPPGLDNEQFF
clone_size: .
v_call: TRBV9
j_call: TRBJ2-1
d_call: TRBD2

cdr3_nt: TGCAGCGTTGCTGAGGGTTACAATGAGCAGTTCTTC
cdr3_aa: CSVAEGYNEQFF
clone_size: .
v_call: TRBV29-1
j_call: TRBJ2-1
d_call: .

cdr3_nt: TGTGCCAGCACCCCCTCGGGCTATGGCTACACCTTC
cdr3_aa: CASTPSGYGYTF
clone_size: .
v_call: TRBV7-2
j_call: TRBJ1-2
d_call: .

cdr3_nt: TGTGCCAGCAGCTTAGATTCTTCTGAGGTCTATAATTCACCCCTCCACTTT
cdr3_aa: CASSLDSSEVYNSPLHF
clone_size: .
v_call: TRBV11-2
j_call: TRBJ1-6
d_call: .

cdr3_nt: TGTGCCAGTAGCAGGGGAGCAGAAACCTACGAGCAGTACTTC
cdr3_aa: CASSRGAETYEQYF
clone_size: .
v_call: TRBV19
j_call: TRBJ2-7
d_call: .

cdr3_nt: TGTGCCAGCAGCCTAGGAGACAGGGCCCTCCAAGAGACCCAGTACTTC
cdr3_aa: CASSLGDRALQETQYF
clone_size: few
v_call: TRBV7-7
j_call: TRBJ2-5
d_call: TRBD1

cdr3_nt: TGTGCCAGCACCGAGGGGACACCCAATCAGCCCCAGCATTTT
cdr3_aa: CASTEGTPNQPQHF
clone_size: .
v_call: TRBV5-5
j_call: TRBJ1-5
d_call: .

cdr3_nt: TGCGCCAGCAGCCGGGGGGGACTTACTAATGAAAAACTGTTTTTT
cdr3_aa: CASSRGGLTNEKLFF
clone_size: .
v_call: TRBV4-3
j_call: TRBJ1-4
d_call: .

cdr3_nt: TGTGCCAGCAGTAAACTTTGGTTCTCTGGGGCCAACGTCCTGACTTTC
cdr3_aa: CASSKLWFSGANVLTF
clone_size: .
v_call: TRBV27
j_call: TRBJ2-6
d_call: .